The 29 T cell receptor beta chains below come from one sample, sequenced in a study of T cells in Graves' hyperthyroidism and ophthalmopathy (dated by TCRdb to the late 2010s). Library prep was done by multiplex PCR. TCRdb lists the instrument as Illumina HiSeq 2000. TCR beta CDR3 regions were amplified from RNA transcripts. For the first round of RT-PCR on the TCR CDR3, the HTBI primer set was used together with the Qiagen OneStep RT-PCR kit. TCRdb reprocessed the public reads (quality trimming at Q25 with fastp, clone calling with MiXCR) and kept in-frame beta chains. Each record represents a unique CDR3 protein, reported with the most common genes and DNA among its rows. The sample table contains approximately 490,000 distinct CDR3 sequences; only one count was recorded for roughly 23% of them. The top ten clones comprise approximately 49% of the sample. The sample consisted of blood. The receptors here all came from a woman in her seventies with Graves' ophthalmopathy.

The chain carries TRBV5-5 and TRBJ2-1, with D perhaps TRBD1 (5 bases). Germline V gene lookup returns CDR1 SGHKS and CDR2 YYEKEE (reference sequence). This CDR3 has 12 amino acids. V was shortened by 4 bases and J by 8 bases, with 10 bases between the two germline ends. Here the CDR3 reads CASSTLGDEQFF. The CDR3 bases are TGTGCCAGCAGCACGTTAGGGGATGAGCAGTTCTTC.

Many counts were recorded for this clonotype. The gene calls are TRBV2 and TRBJ2-7; D gene unclear. The germline gives CDR1 SNHLY, CDR2 FYNNEI. This CDR3 has 11 residues. V lost 4 bases to trimming and J lost 7 bases, with 8 bases between them. DNA for the CDR3: TGTGCCAGCAGTGTGGGGTGGGAGCAGTACTTC. This gives the protein CASSVGWEQYF.

The rearrangement uses TRBV7-3 and TRBJ1-2; TRBD1 agrees at 8 bases. This CDR3 comprises 14 residues. The germline V gene has CDR1 SGHTA and CDR2 FQGTGA. V was pared by 5 bases and J by 8 bases, with 10 bases of the junction left unmatched. The DNA of the CDR3 is TGTGCCAGCAGCATCGGGACAGGAAGTGGCGGCTACACCTTC. It yields the protein CASSIGTGSGGYTF.

The chain has TRBV27 and TRBJ2-1; 11 positions match TRBD2. The trim removed 6 bases at V and 7 bases at J, leaving 17 bases unmatched. CDR1 MNHEY and CDR2 SMNVEV come from the germline V gene (reference sequence). The CDR3 length is 18 residues. CDR3 sequence: CASSQFRSGRAGRNEQFF. CDR3 bases: TGTGCCAGCAGCCAGTTCCGTAGCGGGAGGGCCGGAAGGAATGAGCAGTTCTTC.

This clonotype came up a few times. V gene TRBV3-1 combines with J gene TRBJ2-1; the match to TRBD2 covers 13 bases. Per germline, CDR1 LGHDT and CDR2 YNNKEL (reference sequence). V dropped 0 bases and J dropped 8; count of bases not matched to a gene: 7. This CDR3 comprises 17 residues. The CDR3 loop reads CASSQDILAGGGDEQFF. The CDR3 bases are TGTGCCAGCAGCCAAGATATACTAGCGGGAGGGGGTGATGAGCAGTTCTTC.

This chain links TRBV10-3 with TRBJ1-2, with D possibly matching TRBD1 (6 bases). The CDR3 contains 15 residues. V was shortened by 5 bases and J by 8 bases, with 21 bases between the two germline ends. Germline V gives CDR1 ENHRY, CDR2 SYGVKD. The CDR3 reads CAISSRDNLQRGYTF. CDR3 in DNA: TGTGCCATCAGTTCCCGGGACAACCTACAACGGGGCTACACCTTC.

The V gene is TRBV7-3, the J gene TRBJ2-5; D possibly corresponds to TRBD2 (6 bases). V lost 3 bases to trimming and J lost 5 bases, with 13 bases between them. The CDR3 consists of 14 residues. Per the germline V gene, CDR1 is SGHTA and CDR2 is FQGTGA. As DNA, the CDR3 is TGTGCCAGCAGCTTCATAACGGGACTCGAGACCCAGTACTTC. This encodes CASSFITGLETQYF.

V is TRBV20-1 and J is TRBJ1-4, with D unresolved. Germline CDR1 DFQATT, CDR2 SNEGSKA (reference sequence). CDR3 length equals 12 residues. V was pared by 7 bases and J by 6 bases, with 12 bases between. The CDR3 sequence is CSVVPRDEKLFF. Written as DNA, the CDR3 is TGCAGTGTGGTACCCCGTGATGAAAAACTGTTTTTT.

This clonotype occurred a few times. This chain connects TRBV6-2 or TRBV6-3 to TRBJ2-7; no definite D call. Trimming cost V 2 bases and J 4 bases, with 9 bases left between them. The CDR3 spans 13 residues. The germline gives CDR1 MNHEY, CDR2 SVGEGT. The CDR3 DNA sequence: TGTGCCAGCAGTTACCACGACGCTTACGAGCAGTACTTC. Translating it yields CASSYHDAYEQYF.

V is TRBV6-2 or TRBV6-3 and J is TRBJ2-7; 11 positions agree with TRBD2. The CDR3 runs to 15 residues. V was pared by 7 bases and J by 4 bases, with 9 bases of the junction left unmatched. CDR1 is MNHEY and CDR2 is SVGEGT in the germline V gene. The CDR3 region is CASIFSGLAGYEQYF. As DNA, the CDR3 is TGTGCCAGCATATTCTCTGGACTAGCGGGTTACGAGCAGTACTTC.

The chain links TRBV7-3 to TRBJ2-1; a possible D gene is TRBD2 (6 bases). Trimming left V 0 bases short and J 6 bases short, with 15 bases between. This CDR3 comprises 16 residues. Germline CDR1 and CDR2: SGHTA and FQGTGA. The DNA of the CDR3 is TGTGCCAGCAGCTTAACCCGACTAGAGGCAGCCAATGAGCAGTTCTTC. Protein: CASSLTRLEAANEQFF.

This clonotype has a count of ten or more. The CDR3 loop reads CASSEAREQPQHF. In nucleotides, the CDR3 is TGTGCCAGCAGTGAAGCGCGTGAGCAGCCCCAGCATTTT. The chain links TRBV2 to TRBJ1-5; D is unclear. This CDR3 is built from 13 residues. V was clipped by 0 bases and J by 7 bases, with 7 bases between them. Germline V gene lookup returns CDR1 SNHLY and CDR2 FYNNEI.

This clonotype showed up many times. The chain is built from TRBV11-2 and TRBJ2-1; D perhaps matches TRBD2 (5 bases). The germline V gene encodes CDR1 SGHAT and CDR2 FQNNGV. Trimming stripped 1 base from V and 10 bases from J, with 8 bases between. The length of the CDR3 is 12 residues. This CDR3 reads CASSLVGAEQFF. CDR3 coding DNA: TGTGCCAGCAGCTTAGTGGGAGCAGAGCAGTTCTTC. The whole variable domain, remainder taken from reference TRBV11-2 and TRBJ2-1, is EAGVAQSPRYKIIEKRQSVAFWCNPISGHATLYWYQQILGQGPKLLIQFQNNGVVDDSQLPKDRFSAERLKGVDSTLKIQPAKLEDSAVYLCASSLVGAEQFFGPGTRLTVL.

A few counts support this clonotype. The V and J genes are TRBV6-1 and TRBJ2-3; D gene ambiguous. The germline V gene has CDR1 MNHNS and CDR2 SASEGT. The CDR3 contains 16 residues. Trimming shortened V by 6 bases and J by 1 base, and 17 bases separated the two germline ends. This chain's CDR3 is CASSTVGHTRTDTQYF. The CDR3 coding sequence is TGTGCCAGCAGCACCGTTGGGCACACACGCACAGATACGCAGTATTTT.

Only one count was recorded for this clonotype. The chain carries TRBV20-1 and TRBJ2-7; D possibly corresponds to TRBD2 (6 bases). Deletions cut 6 bases from V and 0 bases from J, with 12 bases between. The CDR3 has 13 residues. Germline CDR1 reads DFQATT; CDR2 reads SNEGSKA (reference sequence). As DNA, the CDR3 is TGCAGTGCGACCGGGACTGACTCCTACGAGCAGTACTTC. Protein product: CSATGTDSYEQYF.

The chain has TRBV6-1 and TRBJ2-6; either TRBD1 or TRBD2 may supply D (5 bases each). Germline assignment: CDR1 MNHNS and CDR2 SASEGT. Deletions cut 6 bases from V and 3 bases from J, with 12 bases between. This CDR3 is 15 amino acids long. CDR3 bases: TGTGCCAGCAGGCCGCAGGGAGTTGGGGCCAACGTCCTGACTTTC. Protein sequence: CASRPQGVGANVLTF.

This clonotype has just a few counts. The V gene is TRBV20-1, the J gene TRBJ2-5; 14 nucleotides line up with TRBD2. Germline CDR1 reads DFQATT; CDR2 reads SNEGSKA (reference sequence). The CDR3 has 16 residues. V lost 5 bases to trimming and J lost 1 base; unmatched junction nucleotides: 6. The DNA for the CDR3 is TGCAGTGCTCCCCGGACTAGCGGGAGGCCCCAAGAGACCCAGTACTTC. Residues: CSAPRTSGRPQETQYF.

Note on this clonotype: Just one base apart from a much larger clone, this may be a read error. The J gene is TRBJ2-1, the V gene TRBV28, with 8 bases aligning to TRBD1. Per the germline V gene, CDR1 is MDHEN and CDR2 is SYDVKM. This CDR3 spans 13 amino acids. CDR3 bases: TGTGCCAGCATACGACAGGGGCTCAATGGGCAGTTCTTC. Translation: CASIRQGLNGQFF. Variable domain in full (rest from reference TRBV28 and TRBJ2-1): DVKVTQSSRYLVKRTGEKVFLECVQDMDHENMFWYRQDPGLGLRLIYFSYDVKMKEKGDIPEGYSVSREKKERFSLILESASTNQTSMYLCASIRQGLNGQFFGPGTRLTVL.

This clonotype was observed a few times. V is TRBV7-8 and J is TRBJ1-2, with D perhaps TRBD1 (5 bases). The V and J ends lost 1 base and 4 bases respectively, with 10 bases between them. Germline-derived CDR1 and CDR2 are SGHVS and FQNEAQ. The CDR3 is 14 residues long. The CDR3 DNA follows: TGTGCCAGCAGCTTAGTGGGGGTGGGCTATGGCTACACCTTC. This gives the protein CASSLVGVGYGYTF.

V and J are TRBV18 and TRBJ1-5; D remains ambiguous. V was cut by 6 bases and J by 0 bases, with 12 bases left in between. The CDR3 is made up of 15 amino acids. CDR1 KGHSH and CDR2 LQKENI come from the germline V gene. The CDR3 here is CASSMELRSNQPQHF. The CDR3 nucleotides read TGTGCCAGCTCTATGGAGCTTCGTAGCAATCAGCCCCAGCATTTT.

This chain connects TRBV20-1 to TRBJ2-2, with D perhaps matching TRBD1 (6 bases). The CDR3 is made up of 15 amino acids. Between the trimmed V and J ends, which lost 6 bases and 1 base, there was a span of 15 bases. Per germline, CDR1 DFQATT and CDR2 SNEGSKA (reference sequence). CDR3: CSAARPTGNTGELFF. In nucleotides, the CDR3 is TGCAGTGCCGCACGGCCGACAGGGAACACCGGGGAGCTGTTTTTT.

This sequence joins TRBV5-1 and TRBJ2-7; D remains unclear. The CDR3 length is 12 residues. V was trimmed by 2 bases and J by 7 bases, leaving 10 bases between them. CDR1 is SGHRS, CDR2 YFSETQ, per germline. The CDR3, as DNA: TGCGCCAGCAGCTTACAAGATAGGGAGCAGTACTTC. Its translation: CASSLQDREQYF.

In its sample, this clonotype was seen many times. The chain joins TRBV2 to TRBJ2-1; perhaps TRBD2 as D (6 bases). CDR3 length equals 12 residues. V lost 6 bases and J 6 bases, leaving 9 bases between the germline ends. Germline V lookup: CDR1 SNHLY, CDR2 FYNNEI. The CDR3 is CASRAGSNEQFF. DNA for the CDR3: TGTGCCAGCAGGGCCGGGAGCAATGAGCAGTTCTTC. Full variable domain (missing parts from reference TRBV2 and TRBJ2-1): EPEVTQTPSHQVTQMGQEVILRCVPISNHLYFYWYRQILGQKVEFLVSFYNNEISEKSEIFDDQFSVERPDGSNFTLKIRSTKLEDSAMYFCASRAGSNEQFFGPGTRLTVL.

This clonotype was counted ten times or more. The chain links TRBV6-1 to TRBJ2-7; 11 positions match TRBD2. Looked up from germline, CDR1 is MNHNS and CDR2 is SASEGT. The CDR3 runs 14 residues. V lost 5 bases, J lost 5 bases, and 5 bases stayed unmatched. As DNA, the CDR3 is TGTGCCAGCAGTCCCACTAGCGGGAGAAACGAGCAGTACTTC. This encodes CASSPTSGRNEQYF.

This clonotype was recorded only once. The genes are TRBV6-2 or TRBV6-3 and TRBJ1-1, with a tentative D call TRBD1 (5 bases). This CDR3 is 17 amino acids long. Germline V gene lookup returns CDR1 MNHEY and CDR2 SVGEGT. V was pared by 2 bases and J by 3 bases, with 19 bases between. This chain's CDR3 is CASSYGTWEGIDTEAFF. In DNA form, the CDR3 reads TGTGCCAGCAGTTACGGGACTTGGGAGGGAATCGACACTGAAGCTTTCTTT.

This chain connects TRBV29-1 to TRBJ2-5; D remains unclear. From germline, CDR1 is SQVTM and CDR2 ANQGSEA. CDR3 size: 13 residues. V was clipped by 6 bases and J by 5 bases, with 16 bases between them. The CDR3: CSVQSWAGETQYF. The DNA for the CDR3 is TGCAGCGTCCAAAGCTGGGCTGGGGAGACCCAGTACTTC. The entire variable domain, with the rest obtained from reference TRBV29-1 and TRBJ2-5, is as follows: SAVISQKPSRDICQRGTSLTIQCQVDSQVTMMFWYRQQPGQSLTLIATANQGSEATYESGFVIDKFPISRPNLTFSTLTVSNMSPEDSSIYLCSVQSWAGETQYFGPGTRLLVL.

J is TRBJ2-7 and V is TRBV6-1, with D perhaps being TRBD1 or TRBD2 (5 bases each). Trimming pared 6 bases from V and 2 bases from J, leaving 20 bases between. This CDR3 contains 16 residues. The V gene's germline CDR1 is MNHNS and CDR2 SASEGT. CDR3 sequence: CASRQDTRSGTYEQYF. For the CDR3, the DNA is TGTGCCAGCAGACAGGACACCAGGTCGGGGACCTACGAGCAGTACTTC.

The V call is TRBV3-1, the J call TRBJ2-7; 8 bases are a match to TRBD2. The V gene's germline CDR1 is LGHDT and CDR2 YNNKEL (reference sequence). After removal of 4 bases from V and 4 bases from J, the junction contained 3 bases not matched to a gene. The CDR3 extends over 13 amino acids. The CDR3 DNA reads as TGTGCCAGCAGCCCCGGGGGGGTGTACGAGCAGTACTTC. It encodes CASSPGGVYEQYF.

This clonotype was counted ten times or more. The V gene is TRBV12-3 or TRBV12-4, the J gene TRBJ2-7; 8 positions agree with TRBD1. The CDR3 runs 12 residues. V lost 6 bases to trimming and J lost 6 bases; unmatched junction nucleotides: 4. The CDR3 DNA reads TGTGCCAGCAGCCAAGGACAGGGCGAGCAGTACTTC. Translation: CASSQGQGEQYF.